This paragraph reports one TCR beta chain. The entry originates in a study of blood T cell repertoires in COVID-19. For the study at large: COVID-19 samples collected from the United States, Italy and Spain covered acute and convalescent phases. From T cells, B-cell-depleted T cells, or PBMCs came the material, which was cDNA or gDNA.

In the original analysis: Reference gene primer amplification gave estimated nucleated cell counts. Libraries were prepared by immunoSEQ multiplex PCR; TCRdb keeps only in-frame clonotypes and omits some of them. That table is the source of V, J and clone size, and D and trimming were worked out from the DNA. This sample yields about 160,000 clones, of which around 89% are seen a single time; 2.5% to 3.5% belongs to the top ten. Sequenced material: peripheral blood. This receptor was taken from a man aged 60 to 75 with acute or convalescent COVID-19.

The CDR3 here is CASSPPASGDYNEQFF. DNA for the CDR3: TGTGCCAGCTCACCACCTGCTAGCGGGGACTACAATGAGCAGTTCTTC. The chain has TRBV18 and TRBJ2-1; 9 positions match TRBD2. Trimming at V came to 0 bases and at J to 3 bases, leaving 3 bases not matched to a gene. There are 16 residues in the CDR3. Germline values: CDR1 KGHSH, CDR2 LQKENI.